This T cell receptor beta chain stems from a study of radiotherapy plus CTLA-4 blockade in lung cancer. Looking at the study overall: Among enrolled patients, roughly 17% responded and less than 40% achieved disease control.

Study results and limitations: The study found tumor-derived TCR clones expanded in blood after radiotherapy plus ipilimumab. Strongest reported response predictors: early blood clone changes and post-radiation interferon-beta.

Repertoires were generated with immunoSEQ multiplex PCR, while TCRdb's copy carries only in-frame clones and drops some. The table lists around 56,000 clones, around 80% of them singletons. This clone was observed once. Its antigen is not known. Patients had chemo-refractory metastatic non-small-cell lung cancer and received focal radiation plus CTLA-4 blockade that used ipilimumab. The receptor comes from a human donor with non-small cell lung cancer who had a complete response to radiotherapy plus ipilimumab. The source was peripheral blood, collected from a patient treated with radiotherapy plus ipilimumab.

The DNA of the CDR3 is TGCGCCAGCAGCTTGTCTGGTCCTGAGGGCTACACCTTC. This sequence encodes CASSLSGPEGYTF. This chain uses TRBV5-1 with TRBJ1-2; no reliable D call. Trimming took 1 base from V and 8 from J, leaving 12 bases between them. The CDR3 length is 13 residues. Germline CDR1 reads SGHRS; CDR2 reads YFSETQ. Drawing the rest from reference TRBV5-1 and TRBJ1-2, the complete variable domain is KAGVTQTPRYLIKTRGQQVTLSCSPISGHRSVSWYQQTPGQGLQFLFEYFSETQRNKGNFPGRFSGRQFSNSRSEMNVSTLELGDSALYLCASSLSGPEGYTFGSGTRLTVV.